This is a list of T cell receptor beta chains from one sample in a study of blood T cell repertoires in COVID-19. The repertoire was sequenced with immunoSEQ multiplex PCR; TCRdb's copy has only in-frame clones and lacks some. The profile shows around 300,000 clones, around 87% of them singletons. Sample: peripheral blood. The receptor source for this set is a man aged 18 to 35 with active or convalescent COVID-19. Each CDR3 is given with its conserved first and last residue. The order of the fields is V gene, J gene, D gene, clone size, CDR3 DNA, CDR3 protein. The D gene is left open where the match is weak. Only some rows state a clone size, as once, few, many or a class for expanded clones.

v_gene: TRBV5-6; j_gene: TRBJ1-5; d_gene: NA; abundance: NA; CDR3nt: TGTGCCAGCAGCTTGGCGGGGGGTTTCAATCAGCCCCAGCATTTT; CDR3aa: CASSLAGGFNQPQHF
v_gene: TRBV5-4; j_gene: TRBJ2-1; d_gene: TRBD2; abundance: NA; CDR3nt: TGTGCCAGCAGCTTTGCGGGACTAGCGGCGGACAATGAGCAGTTCTTC; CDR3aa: CASSFAGLAADNEQFF
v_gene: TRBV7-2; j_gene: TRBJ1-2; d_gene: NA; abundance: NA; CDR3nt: TGTGCCAGCAGCCCCCGGGGGGCCTTTAACTATGGCTACACCTTC; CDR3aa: CASSPRGAFNYGYTF
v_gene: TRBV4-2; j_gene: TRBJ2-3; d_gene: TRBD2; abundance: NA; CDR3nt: TGTGCCAGCAGCCAAGCTAGCGGGGGGGCGGGAGATACGCAGTATTTT; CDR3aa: CASSQASGGAGDTQYF
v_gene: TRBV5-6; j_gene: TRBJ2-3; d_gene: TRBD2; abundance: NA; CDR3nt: TGTGCCAGCAGCTTTCTGAGGACTAGCGGGAGGTTCACAGATACGCAGTATTTT; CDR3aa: CASSFLRTSGRFTDTQYF
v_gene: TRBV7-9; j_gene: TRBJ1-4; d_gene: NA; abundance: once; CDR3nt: TGTGCCAGGCGTGGAAAACTGTTTTTT; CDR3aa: CARRGKLFF
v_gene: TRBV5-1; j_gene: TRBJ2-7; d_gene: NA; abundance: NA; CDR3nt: TGCGCCAGCAGCTTGGCCGATGCTAGCAGACACTACGAGCAGTACTTC; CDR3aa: CASSLADASRHYEQYF
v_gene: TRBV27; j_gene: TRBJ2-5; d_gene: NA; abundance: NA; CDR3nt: TGTGCCAGCAGACCCCTAGGGAGATTTCAAGAGACCCAGTACTTC; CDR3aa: CASRPLGRFQETQYF
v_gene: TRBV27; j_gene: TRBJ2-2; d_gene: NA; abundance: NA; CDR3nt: TGTGCCAGCAGTCGACCAGGAACCGGGGAGCTGTTTTTT; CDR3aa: CASSRPGTGELFF
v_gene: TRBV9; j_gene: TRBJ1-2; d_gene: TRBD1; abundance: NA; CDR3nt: TGTGCCAGCGACAGGGAAGGTGGCTACACCTTC; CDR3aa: CASDREGGYTF
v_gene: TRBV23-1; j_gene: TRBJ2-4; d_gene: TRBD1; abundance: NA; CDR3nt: TGCGCCAGCAGTCAATCGGGAACCGGGACAGGGATTCGGGGGCACAAAAACATTCAGTACTTC; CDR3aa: CASSQSGTGTGIRGHKNIQYF
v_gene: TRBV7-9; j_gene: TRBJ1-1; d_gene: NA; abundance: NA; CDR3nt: TGTGCCAGCACCAACTTATGGGGGGAGAACACTGAAGCTTTCTTT; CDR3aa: CASTNLWGENTEAFF
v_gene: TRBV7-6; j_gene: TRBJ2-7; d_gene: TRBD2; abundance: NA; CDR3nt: TGTGCCAGCAGCCCGGGACTAGCGGGAGAAGGGTACGAGCAGTACTTC; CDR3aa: CASSPGLAGEGYEQYF
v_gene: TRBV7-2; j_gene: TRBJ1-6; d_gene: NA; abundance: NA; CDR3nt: TGTGCCAGCAGCTTAATACAGGGTTCACCCCTCCACTTT; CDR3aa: CASSLIQGSPLHF
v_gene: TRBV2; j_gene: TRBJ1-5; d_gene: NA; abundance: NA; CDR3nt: TGTGCCAGCAGTTTCGGGACTGGAAATCAGCCCCAGCATTTT; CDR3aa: CASSFGTGNQPQHF
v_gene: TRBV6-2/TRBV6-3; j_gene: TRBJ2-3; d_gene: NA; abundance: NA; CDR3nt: TGTGCCAGCAGCAGTACATTCTTCACAGATACGCAGTATTTT; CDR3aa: CASSSTFFTDTQYF
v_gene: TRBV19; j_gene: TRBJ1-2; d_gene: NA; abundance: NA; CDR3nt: TGTGCCACTGAAGGGGCTGCCTATGGCTACACCTTC; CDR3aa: CATEGAAYGYTF
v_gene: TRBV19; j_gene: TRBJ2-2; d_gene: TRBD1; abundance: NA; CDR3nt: TGTGCCAGTAGTAGCATGACAGGGCGAACCGGGGAGCTGTTTTTT; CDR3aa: CASSSMTGRTGELFF
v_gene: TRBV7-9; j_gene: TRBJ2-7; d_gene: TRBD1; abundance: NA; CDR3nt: TGTGCCAGCAGCTTCTCGGGACAGGGAAACGAGCAGTACTTC; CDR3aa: CASSFSGQGNEQYF
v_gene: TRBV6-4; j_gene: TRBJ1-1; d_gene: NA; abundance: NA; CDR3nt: TGTGCCAGCTCTCTCGGGAGCAGGAACACTGAAGCTTTCTTT; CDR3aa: CASSLGSRNTEAFF
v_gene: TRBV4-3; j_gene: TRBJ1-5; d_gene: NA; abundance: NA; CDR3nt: TGCGCCAGCAGCCCGTCCTATAGGGGGAGCAATCAGCCCCAGCATTTT; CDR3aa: CASSPSYRGSNQPQHF
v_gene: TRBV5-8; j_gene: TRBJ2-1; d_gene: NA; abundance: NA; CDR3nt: TGTGCCAGCAGACGCGCCGCTAGCTTCAATGAGCAGTTCTTC; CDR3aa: CASRRAASFNEQFF
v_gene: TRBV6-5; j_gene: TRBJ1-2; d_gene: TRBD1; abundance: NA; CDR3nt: TGTGCCAGCAGTTACTCGAGGGACAGGGGGCTGTTTGGCTACACCTTC; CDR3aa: CASSYSRDRGLFGYTF
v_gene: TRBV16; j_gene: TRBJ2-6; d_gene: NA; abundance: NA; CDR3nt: TGTGCCAGCAGCCAACGACAGGGAGGCGTCCTGACTTTC; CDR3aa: CASSQRQGGVLTF
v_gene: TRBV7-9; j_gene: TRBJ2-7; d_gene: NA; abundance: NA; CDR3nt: TGTGCCAGCAGCTTCGCTGGAGCCTACGAGCAGTACTTC; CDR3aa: CASSFAGAYEQYF
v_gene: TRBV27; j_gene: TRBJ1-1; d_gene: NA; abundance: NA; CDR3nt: TGTGCCAGCAGTACAGGCCCCACCTCGCACACTGAAGCTTTCTTT; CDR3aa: CASSTGPTSHTEAFF
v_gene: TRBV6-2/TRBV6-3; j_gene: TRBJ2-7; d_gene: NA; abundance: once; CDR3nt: TGTGCCAGCAGTTCCAGGGTTTACGAGCAGTACTTC; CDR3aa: CASSSRVYEQYF
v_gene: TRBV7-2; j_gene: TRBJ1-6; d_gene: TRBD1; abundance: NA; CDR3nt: TGTGCCACTGGGACAGGGTTTAATTCACCCCTCCACTTT; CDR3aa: CATGTGFNSPLHF
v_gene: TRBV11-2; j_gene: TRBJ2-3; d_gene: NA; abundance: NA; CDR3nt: TGTGCCAGCAGCTTCGCGGCAGGGATGGATACGCAGTATTTT; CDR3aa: CASSFAAGMDTQYF
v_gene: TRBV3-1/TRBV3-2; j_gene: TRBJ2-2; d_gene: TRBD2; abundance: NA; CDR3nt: TGTGCCAGCAGCTTTCTAGCGGGGGGAATCGGGGAGCTGTTTTTT; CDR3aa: CASSFLAGGIGELFF
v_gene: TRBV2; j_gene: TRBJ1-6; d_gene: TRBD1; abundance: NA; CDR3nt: TGTGCCAGCAGTGAACCAGGACAGGGGGAACTCCACTTT; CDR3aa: CASSEPGQGELHF
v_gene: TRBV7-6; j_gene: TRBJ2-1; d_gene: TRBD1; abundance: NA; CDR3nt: TGTGCCAGCAGCGAAACAGTGACAGGGACGAATGAGCAGTTCTTC; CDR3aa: CASSETVTGTNEQFF
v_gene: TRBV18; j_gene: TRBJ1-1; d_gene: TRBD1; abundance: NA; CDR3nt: TGTGCCAGCTCGCGTCAGGGGGCTAACACTGAAGCTTTCTTT; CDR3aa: CASSRQGANTEAFF
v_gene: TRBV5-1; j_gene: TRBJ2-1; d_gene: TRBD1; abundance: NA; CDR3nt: TGCGCCAGCAGCCCAAGGGACAGATACAATGAGCAGTTCTTC; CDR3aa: CASSPRDRYNEQFF
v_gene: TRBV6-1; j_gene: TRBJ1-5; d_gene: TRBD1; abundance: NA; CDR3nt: TGTGCCAGCAGTGGAAAGACAGGGATCAATCAGCCCCAGCATTTT; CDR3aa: CASSGKTGINQPQHF
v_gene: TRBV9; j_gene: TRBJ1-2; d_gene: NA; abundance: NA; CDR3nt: TGTGCCAGCAGCGTAGTAACGAGGGTCGAGGGCTACACCTTC; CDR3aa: CASSVVTRVEGYTF
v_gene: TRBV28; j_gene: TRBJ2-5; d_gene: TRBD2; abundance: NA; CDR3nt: TGTGCCAGCAGTTTAAGAGGTAGCGGGAGGCCAGGGGAGACCCAGTACTTC; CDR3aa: CASSLRGSGRPGETQYF
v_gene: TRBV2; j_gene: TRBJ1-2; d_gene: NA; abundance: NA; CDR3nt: TGTGCCAGCGGGAGTAACTATGGCTACACCTTC; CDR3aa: CASGSNYGYTF
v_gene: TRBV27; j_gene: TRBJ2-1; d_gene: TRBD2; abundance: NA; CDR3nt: TGTGCCAGCAGAATCCATAGCGGGGGGAGTCTTGAGCAGTTCTTC; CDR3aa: CASRIHSGGSLEQFF
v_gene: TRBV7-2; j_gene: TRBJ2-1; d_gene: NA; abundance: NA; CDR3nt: TGTGCCAGCAGCTTAGGTCAGGGAAGTGAGCAGTTCTTC; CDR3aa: CASSLGQGSEQFF
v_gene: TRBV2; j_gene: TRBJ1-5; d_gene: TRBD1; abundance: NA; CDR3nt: TGTGCCAGCAGTTCGGGACAGGAGCAGCCCCAGCATTTT; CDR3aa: CASSSGQEQPQHF
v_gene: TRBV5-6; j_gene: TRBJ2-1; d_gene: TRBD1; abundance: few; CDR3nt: TGTGCCAGCAGCCCGAAGACAGGGCCGAAGTACAATGAGCAGTTCTTC; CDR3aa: CASSPKTGPKYNEQFF
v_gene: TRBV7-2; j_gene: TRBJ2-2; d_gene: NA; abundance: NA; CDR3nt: TGTGCCAGCAGCTTGCCCAGGGCCACCGGGGAGCTGTTTTTT; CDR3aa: CASSLPRATGELFF
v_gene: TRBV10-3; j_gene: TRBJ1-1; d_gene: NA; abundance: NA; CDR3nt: TGTGCCATCAGTGATGGAGGGCTCGCAAGCACTGAAGCTTTCTTT; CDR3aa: CAISDGGLASTEAFF
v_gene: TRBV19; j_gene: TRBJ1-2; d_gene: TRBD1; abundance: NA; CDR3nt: TGTGCCAGTAGGTTACCGGGACAGGGGGCGTCTAACTATGGCTACACCTTC; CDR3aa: CASRLPGQGASNYGYTF
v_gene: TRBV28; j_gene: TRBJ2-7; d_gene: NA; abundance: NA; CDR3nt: TGTGCCAGCACCTTTTATGGTAACAGGGAGCTCTCCTACGAGCAGTACTTC; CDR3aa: CASTFYGNRELSYEQYF
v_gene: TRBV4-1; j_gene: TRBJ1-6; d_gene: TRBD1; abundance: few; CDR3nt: TGCGCCAGCAGCCACTGGACAGGGAGGAATTCACCCCTCCACTTT; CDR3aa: CASSHWTGRNSPLHF
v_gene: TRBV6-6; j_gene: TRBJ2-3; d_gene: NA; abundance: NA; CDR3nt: TGTGCCAGCAGCGGGGACAACACAGATACGCAGTATTTT; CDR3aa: CASSGDNTDTQYF
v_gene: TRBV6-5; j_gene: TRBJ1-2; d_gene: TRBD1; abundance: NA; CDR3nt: TGTGCCAGCAGTACCCCCGGGACAGGGCTCTATGGCTACACCTTC; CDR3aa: CASSTPGTGLYGYTF
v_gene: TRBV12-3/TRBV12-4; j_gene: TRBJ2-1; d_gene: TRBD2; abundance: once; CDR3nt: TGTGCCAGCAGTTTGATGGGACTAGTTCAGTTCTTC; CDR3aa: CASSLMGLVQFF
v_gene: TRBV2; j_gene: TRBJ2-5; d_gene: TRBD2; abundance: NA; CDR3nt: TGTGCCAGCAGCCGGACTAGCGGGGGCCTAGCGGAGACCCAGTACTTC; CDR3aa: CASSRTSGGLAETQYF
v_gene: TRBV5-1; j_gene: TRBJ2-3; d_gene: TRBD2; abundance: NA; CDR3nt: TGCGCCAGCGAAAGGTCGTCCCTGGGCGGGGGTGCAGATACGCAGTATTTT; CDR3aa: CASERSSLGGGADTQYF
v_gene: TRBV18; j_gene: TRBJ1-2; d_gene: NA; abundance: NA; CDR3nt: TGTGCCAGCTCAAATCGAGACCTTCCCGGGAGTGGCTACACCTTC; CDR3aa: CASSNRDLPGSGYTF
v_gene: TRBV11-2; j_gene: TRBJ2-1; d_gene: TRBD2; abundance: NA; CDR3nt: TGTGCCAGCAGCTTAGAAATAGCGGGGTTCAATGAGCAGTTCTTC; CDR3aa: CASSLEIAGFNEQFF
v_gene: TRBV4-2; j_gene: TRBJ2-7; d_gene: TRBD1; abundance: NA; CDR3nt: TGTGCCAGCAGCCAAATACTTACAGGGGCCTCCTACGAGCAGTACTTC; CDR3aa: CASSQILTGASYEQYF
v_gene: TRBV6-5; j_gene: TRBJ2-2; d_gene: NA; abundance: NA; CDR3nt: TGTGCCAGCAGAACAGGGTCCAACACCGGGGAGCTGTTTTTT; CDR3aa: CASRTGSNTGELFF